This T cell receptor (beta chain) emerged from a study of blood T cell repertoires in COVID-19. The protocol was immunoSEQ multiplex PCR, while the TCRdb copy is restricted to in-frame clones and leaves out a portion. The profile shows around 230,000 clones, roughly 90% of them singletons. This CDR3 contains 13 residues. The V and J ends lost 5 bases and 9 bases, in that order; junction bases with no gene match: 9. Germline loops: CDR1 SNHLY, CDR2 FYNNEI. This rearrangement joins TRBV2 to TRBJ2-7; 8 bases are a match to TRBD1. Specimen: PBMCs or T cells enriched from blood (not recorded which). This clonotype was obtained from a woman between 25 and 40 years old with acute COVID-19. The CDR3 nucleotides are TGTGCCAGCAGTTTTGGGACAGGCTCGGGGCAGTACTTC. It is translated as CASSFGTGSGQYF.